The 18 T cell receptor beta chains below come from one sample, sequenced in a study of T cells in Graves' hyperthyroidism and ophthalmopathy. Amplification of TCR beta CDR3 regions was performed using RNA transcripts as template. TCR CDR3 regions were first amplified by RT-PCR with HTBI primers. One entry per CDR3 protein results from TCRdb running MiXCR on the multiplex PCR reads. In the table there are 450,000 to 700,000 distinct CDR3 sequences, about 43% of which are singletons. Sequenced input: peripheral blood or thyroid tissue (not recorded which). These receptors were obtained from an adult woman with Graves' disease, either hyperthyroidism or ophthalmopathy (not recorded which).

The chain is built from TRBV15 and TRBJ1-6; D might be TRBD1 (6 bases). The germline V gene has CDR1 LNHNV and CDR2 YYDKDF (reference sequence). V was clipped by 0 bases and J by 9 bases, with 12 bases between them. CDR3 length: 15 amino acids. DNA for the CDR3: TGTGCCACCAGCAGAGACCGACAGGAGATTTCACCCCTCCACTTT. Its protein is CATSRDRQEISPLHF.

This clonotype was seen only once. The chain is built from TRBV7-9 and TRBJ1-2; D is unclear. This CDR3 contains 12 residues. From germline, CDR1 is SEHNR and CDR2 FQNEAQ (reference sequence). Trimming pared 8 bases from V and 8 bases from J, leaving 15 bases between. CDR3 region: CASGLGSGGYTF. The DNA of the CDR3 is TGTGCCAGCGGTCTTGGCTCGGGCGGCTACACCTTC.

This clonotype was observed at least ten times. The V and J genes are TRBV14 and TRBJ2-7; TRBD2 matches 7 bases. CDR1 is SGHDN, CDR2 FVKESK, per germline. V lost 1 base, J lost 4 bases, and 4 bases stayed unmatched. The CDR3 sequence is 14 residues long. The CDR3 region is CASSQGSGRYEQYF. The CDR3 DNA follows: TGTGCCAGCAGCCAAGGTAGCGGGCGTTACGAGCAGTACTTC.

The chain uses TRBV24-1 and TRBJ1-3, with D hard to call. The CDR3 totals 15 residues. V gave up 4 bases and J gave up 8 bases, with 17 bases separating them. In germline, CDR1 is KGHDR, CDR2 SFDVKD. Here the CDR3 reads CATSDSLEYGYTIYF. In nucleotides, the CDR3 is TGTGCCACCAGTGACTCCCTAGAATATGGCTACACCATATATTTT.

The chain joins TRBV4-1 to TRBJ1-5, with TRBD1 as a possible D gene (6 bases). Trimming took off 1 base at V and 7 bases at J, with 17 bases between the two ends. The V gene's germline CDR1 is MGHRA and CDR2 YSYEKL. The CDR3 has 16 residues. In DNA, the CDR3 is TGCGCCAGCAGCCAAGCCCGAGGGGGGTCGGGCCAGCCCCAGCATTTT. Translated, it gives CASSQARGGSGQPQHF.

This CDR3 reads CAISDRLAGATYEQYF. In DNA form, the CDR3 reads TGTGCCATCAGTGACAGACTAGCGGGAGCCACCTACGAGCAGTACTTC. The V call is TRBV10-3, the J call TRBJ2-7; 12 nucleotides align to TRBD2. From germline, CDR1 is ENHRY and CDR2 SYGVKD. The CDR3 totals 16 residues. With 3 bases clipped from V and 2 bases from J, the junction kept 5 bases outside the gene matches.

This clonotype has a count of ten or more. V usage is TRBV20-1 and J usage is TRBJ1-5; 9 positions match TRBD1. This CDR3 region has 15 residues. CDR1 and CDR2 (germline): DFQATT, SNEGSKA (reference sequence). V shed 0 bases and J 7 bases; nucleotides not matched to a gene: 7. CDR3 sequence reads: CSARETGGKGQPQHF. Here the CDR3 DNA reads TGCAGTGCTAGAGAGACAGGGGGGAAGGGGCAGCCCCAGCATTTT.

The CDR3 DNA follows: TGTGCCAGCACTGAGTGGACAGGAGCCTACGAGCAGTACTTC. Protein product: CASTEWTGAYEQYF. The rearrangement joins TRBV7-9 to TRBJ2-7, with 7 bases that match TRBD1. CDR3 length equals 14 residues. V was clipped by 7 bases and J by 2 bases; unmatched bases: 8. CDR1 and CDR2 (germline): SEHNR, FQNEAQ (reference sequence).

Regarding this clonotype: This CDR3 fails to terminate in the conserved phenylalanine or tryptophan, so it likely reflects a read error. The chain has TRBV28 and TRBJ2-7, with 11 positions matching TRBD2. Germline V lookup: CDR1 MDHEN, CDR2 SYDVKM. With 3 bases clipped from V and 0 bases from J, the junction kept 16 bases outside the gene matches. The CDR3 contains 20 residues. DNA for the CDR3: TGTGCCAGCAGTTTCCCCCCGTGGGGGGCTAGCGGGGGGATCTCCTACGAGCAGTACTCC. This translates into CASSFPPWGASGGISYEQYS.

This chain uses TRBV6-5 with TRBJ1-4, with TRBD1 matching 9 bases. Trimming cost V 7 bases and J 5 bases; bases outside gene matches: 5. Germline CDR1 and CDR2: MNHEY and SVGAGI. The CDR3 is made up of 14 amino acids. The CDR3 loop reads CASTGQGINEKLFF. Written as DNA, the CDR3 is TGTGCCAGCACCGGACAGGGGATCAATGAAAAACTGTTTTTT.

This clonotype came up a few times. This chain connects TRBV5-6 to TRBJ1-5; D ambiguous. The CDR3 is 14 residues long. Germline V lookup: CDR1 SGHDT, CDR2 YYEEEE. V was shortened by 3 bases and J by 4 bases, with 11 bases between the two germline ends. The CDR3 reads CASSSGSWNQPQHF. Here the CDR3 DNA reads TGTGCCAGCAGCTCGGGAAGTTGGAATCAGCCCCAGCATTTT.

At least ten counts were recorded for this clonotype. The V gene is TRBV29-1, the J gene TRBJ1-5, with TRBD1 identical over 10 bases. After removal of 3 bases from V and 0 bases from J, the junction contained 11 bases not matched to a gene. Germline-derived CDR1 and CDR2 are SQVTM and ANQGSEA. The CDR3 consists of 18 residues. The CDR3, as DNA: TGCAGCGTTGATGAAGGACAGGGGGGGTTCCTTAGCAATCAGCCCCAGCATTTT. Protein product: CSVDEGQGGFLSNQPQHF.

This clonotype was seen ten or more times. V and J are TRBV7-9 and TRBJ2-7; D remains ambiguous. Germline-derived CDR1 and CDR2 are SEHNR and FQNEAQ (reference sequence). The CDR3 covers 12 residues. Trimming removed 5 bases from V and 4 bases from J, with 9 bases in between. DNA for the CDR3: TGTGCCAGCAGCCTTAACACGTACGAGCAGTACTTC. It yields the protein CASSLNTYEQYF.

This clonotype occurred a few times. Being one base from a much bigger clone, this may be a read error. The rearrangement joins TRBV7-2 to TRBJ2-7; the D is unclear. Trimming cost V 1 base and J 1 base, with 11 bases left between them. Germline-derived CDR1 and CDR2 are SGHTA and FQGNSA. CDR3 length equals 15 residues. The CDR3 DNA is TGTGCCAGCAGCTTAGAGAGCGAGCTTTCCTACGAGCAGTACTTC. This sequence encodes CASSLESELSYEQYF.

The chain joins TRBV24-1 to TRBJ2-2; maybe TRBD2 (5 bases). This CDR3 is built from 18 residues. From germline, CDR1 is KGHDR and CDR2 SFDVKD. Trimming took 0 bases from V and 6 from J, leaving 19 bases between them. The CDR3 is CATSDLRYGIVEAGELFF. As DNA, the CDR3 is TGTGCCACCAGTGATTTGCGTTACGGGATAGTAGAGGCCGGGGAGCTGTTTTTT.

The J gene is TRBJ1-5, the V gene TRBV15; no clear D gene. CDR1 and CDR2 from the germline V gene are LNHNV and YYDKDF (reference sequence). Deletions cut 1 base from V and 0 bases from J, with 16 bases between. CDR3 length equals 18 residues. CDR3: CATSRGLGNFHSNQPQHF. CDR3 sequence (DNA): TGTGCCACCAGCAGAGGACTAGGGAATTTCCATAGCAATCAGCCCCAGCATTTT.

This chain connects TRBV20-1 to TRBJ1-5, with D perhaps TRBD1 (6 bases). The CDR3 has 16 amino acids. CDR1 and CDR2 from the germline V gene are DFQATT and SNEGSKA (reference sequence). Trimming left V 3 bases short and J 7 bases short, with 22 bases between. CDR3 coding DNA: TGCAGTGCTAGGCCTACAGGGCGAAGGGGGGGGCAGCCCCAGCATTTT. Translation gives CSARPTGRRGGQPQHF.

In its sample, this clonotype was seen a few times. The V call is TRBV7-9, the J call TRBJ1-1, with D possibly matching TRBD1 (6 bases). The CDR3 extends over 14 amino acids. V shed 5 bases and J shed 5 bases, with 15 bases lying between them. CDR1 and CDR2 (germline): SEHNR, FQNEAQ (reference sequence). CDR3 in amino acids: CASSRKGGSTEAFF. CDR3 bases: TGTGCCAGCAGCCGTAAAGGGGGGAGTACTGAAGCTTTCTTT.